Reported below is one TCR beta chain. Its specific antigen is unknown. One base away there is no much larger clone; base qualities are not given. This sample includes further DNA sequences coding for the same CDR3. The data were obtained in a study of shared clonotypes between healthy human individuals (dated by TCRdb to about 2020). With regard to the full study: A couple of women and a few men aged 18 to 49 years were included in the cohort. The study deeply sequenced blood TCR repertoires of five healthy adults to estimate repertoire size and the extent of clonotype sharing between individuals. To increase sequencing depth and limit assay-specific biases, different laboratories used diverse techniques to prepare libraries and sequence TCR repertoires. Per donor, three plates each were used for CD4 naive and CD4 memory, two for CD8 naive, and one for CD8 memory. Per donor, leukapheresis produced somewhere between about 0.85 and 9.5 billion PBMCs. Summary of the overall study and its limitations: Even with the large sequencing depth, rarefaction of the sorted-subset datasets indicated that sequencing was incomplete. Based on pairwise subsampling, the degree of clonotype sharing among donors was expected to be affected by sequencing depth. Across a few donors, roughly 5% of naive CD4, approximately 3.6% of naive CD8, approximately 2.5% of memory CD4, and 0.3% to 0.45% of memory CD8 clonotypes were shared. Compared with non-shared clonotypes, clonotypes shared by all four sorted-subset donors had higher generation probabilities. Because the study included only a small number of donors, the genetic and exposure-history diversity represented was limited. Naive subsets generally had larger estimated clonotype richness than memory subsets did. Sampling was restricted to blood, and TCR repertoires in tissues likely differ from the TCR repertoires found in blood.

Healthy HIV-negative adults with no recently reported acute infections or vaccinations were included as donors. All donors were Caucasian adults living in Nashville, Tennessee, USA. Magnetic negative selection was used to enrich CD4+ T cells, after which naive cells were positively selected on CD45RA and the negative fraction became the memory subset. Blood was collected by leukapheresis, and PBMCs were isolated by Ficoll-Histopaque density gradient centrifugation and then cryopreserved in liquid nitrogen vapor phase. Analytical flow cytometry was used to check the purity and quantity of every magnetically sorted T cell population. Genomic DNA was isolated from every sorted fraction and measured by UV absorbance on a Nanodrop 2000c. Using the deep immunoSEQ assay, multiplex PCR amplified TCR CDR3 regions from genomic DNA. Genomic DNA extracted from each cell subset was distributed evenly over all wells of several immunoSEQ 96-well plates, and each plate served as one replicate. For sorted subsets, around 200 ng genomic DNA, equal to 30,000 or so T cell genomes, was loaded into each replicate PCR. The purified libraries were quantified using a Qubit 3.0 fluorometer, sized with a Bioanalyzer 2100, and then quantified again using the KAPA Library Quantification kit. Every immunoSEQ 96-well plate was sequenced on a separate single-read 150-cycle Illumina NextSeq 550 flow cell. On the authors' methods: Because only junctional sequences without quality scores were contained in the immunoSEQ output, filtering matching that applied to full-length reads could not be performed. Sequences were annotated with PyIR, a Python wrapper for IgBLAST v1.9, using IMGT germline references to assign V/J genes and CDR3. Reads were removed for weak V/J assignments (E-value above 1e-6), missing CDR3, stop codons, out-of-frame junctions, or ambiguous translated residues. V3J clonotypes were defined by identical inferred V gene, J gene, and CDR3 amino acid sequence. Percentage overlap between repertoires was computed as shared unique clonotypes divided by the size of the smaller repertoire. Richness of each repertoire was evaluated using RTK rarefaction, the Chao1 estimator, and Recon v2.1 estimates of unobserved clonotypes. Generation probabilities for all TCRbeta clonotypes obtained by the gDNA method from several donors were computed using OLGA. The immuneACCESS repertoire file appears here via TCRdb, limited to in-frame rearrangements. These files lack a portion of the clones; in checked studies, under half of the deficit traces to unresolved V genes, and the cause of the others is not known. V and J calls and clone size come straight from that table; D and trimming were deduced from the DNA. The sample has about 980,000 clones on record, less than 85% of them singletons. The ten largest clonotypes hold over 1.3% of the sample.

V loses 0 bases of germline sequence and J loses 1 base, and the interval between the two ends is 5 bases. CDR1 and CDR2, per the germline V gene, are SGHRS and YFSETQ. The CDR3 goes from the cysteine to the phenylalanine over 15 residues. The only DNA kept is the CDR3, 45 bases in frame from the first base. This sequence uses TRBV5-1 and TRBJ2-6; the D gene assignment is ambiguous. The sequencing input was memory CD4+ T cells sorted from blood. The cell subset or site label on this specimen signifies: CD45RA-negative fraction. The clonotype originates from a young man in good health. The DNA sequence reads TGCGCCAGCAGCTTGGAAGGATCTGGGGCCAACGTCCTGACTTTC. The encoded protein is CASSLEGSGANVLTF.